The 21 T cell receptor beta chains below all came from one sample that was sequenced in a study of identical twins. TCRdb fed the 5' RACE reads into MiXCR, producing one record per CDR3 protein. The sample yields some 200,000 distinct CDR3 sequences, 7.5% seen once. This same sample was also taken into another study, of yellow fever vaccine responses in identical twins.

What was sequenced was memory (CD45RO+) T cells sorted from blood. The receptors were gathered from a woman in her late teens or twenties in good health.

The rearrangement links TRBV11-1 to TRBJ2-3; the match to TRBD1 covers 8 bases. The J segment lost 1 base and the V segment lost 3 bases, leaving 15 bases of the junction unmatched. Germline V gene sequence: CDR1 SGHAT, CDR2 FQDESV (reference sequence). The CDR3 runs to 19 residues. CDR3 nucleotide sequence: TGTGCCAGCAGCTTCCGGGTCGGACAGGGTTCCCTAGGCACAGATACGCAGTATTTT. Its translation: CASSFRVGQGSLGTDTQYF.

This clonotype was counted ten times or more. The rearrangement uses TRBV5-1 and TRBJ2-2; a possible D gene is TRBD1 (5 bases). The V gene lost 0 bases and the J gene lost 0 bases, with 12 bases spanning the gap. Germline-derived CDR1 and CDR2 are SGHRS and YFSETQ. The CDR3 consists of 17 residues. The CDR3 sequence: CASSLASVGPNTGELFF. DNA of the CDR3: TGCGCCAGCAGCTTGGCTAGTGTGGGGCCGAACACCGGGGAGCTGTTTTTT.

V gene TRBV20-1 combines with J gene TRBJ2-7; 8 nucleotides align to TRBD1. The V gene's germline CDR1 is DFQATT and CDR2 SNEGSKA (reference sequence). J was trimmed by 0 bases and V by 5 bases; bases with no gene match: 3. The CDR3 contains 13 residues. DNA for the CDR3: TGCAGTGCTTGGACAGGGAGCTCCTACGAGCAGTACTTC. This codes for CSAWTGSSYEQYF.

This clonotype occurred a few times. This CDR3 fails to terminate in the conserved phenylalanine or tryptophan, so it likely reflects a read error. It is unclear where the CDR3 begins or ends on the DNA, so no DNA is shown, and the CDR3 is as TCRdb lists it. The V gene is TRBV2, the J gene TRBJ2-7; the D call in the table, TRBD2, was not verified against the DNA. Germline V gene data show CDR1 as SNHLY and CDR2 as FYNNEI. The CDR3 is 11 amino acids long, termini counted. CDR3 in amino acids: CASSEGRAPSL.

The chain carries TRBV9 and TRBJ2-5, with D possibly matching TRBD2 (6 bases). CDR3 size: 16 residues. V gave up 3 bases and J gave up 2 bases, with 17 bases separating them. Germline CDR1 and CDR2: SGDLS and YYNGEE. CDR3 coding DNA: TGTGCCAGCAGCGCACCTCCCCTCCGGGGGCAAGAGACCCAGTACTTC. Its protein is CASSAPPLRGQETQYF.

V and J are TRBV4-2 and TRBJ2-3, with 9 bases aligning to TRBD2. With 0 bases clipped from V and 0 bases from J, the junction kept 13 bases outside the gene matches. The CDR3 is 20 amino acids. The germline gives CDR1 LGHNA, CDR2 YNFKEQ. The DNA of the CDR3 is TGTGCCAGCAGCCAAGAGGGCGTAGCGGGAGTGGGAGCTAGCACAGATACGCAGTATTTT. This gives the protein CASSQEGVAGVGASTDTQYF.

The gene calls are TRBV2 and TRBJ2-5; D is perhaps TRBD1 (6 bases). The length of the CDR3 is 13 residues. The V end lost 6 bases, the J end lost 3 bases, and 11 bases lay between the germline ends. Germline CDR1 is SNHLY and CDR2 is FYNNEI. The CDR3 is CASSPRDKETQYF. The CDR3 coding sequence is TGTGCCAGCAGCCCCCGGGACAAAGAGACCCAGTACTTC.

This clonotype was counted only a few times. The chain couples TRBV30 to TRBJ2-5, with no clear D. CDR3 length: 11 amino acids. Germline V CDR1 and CDR2: GTSNPN, SVGIG (reference sequence). Trimming shortened V by 2 bases and J by 9 bases, and 10 bases separated the two germline ends. CDR3 bases: TGTGCCTGGAGTTCTCTCTGGGCCCAGTACTTC. It is translated as CAWSSLWAQYF. Based on the CDR3 plus reference TRBV30 and TRBJ2-5, the full variable domain is SQTIHQWPATLVQPVGSPLSLECTVEGTSNPNLYWYRQAAGRGLQLLFYSVGIGQISSEVPQNLSASRPQDRQFILSSKKLLLSDSGFYLCAWSSLWAQYFGPGTRLLVL.

This clonotype appeared many times. The chain links TRBV11-2 to TRBJ2-1; D gene unclear. The CDR3 length is 17 residues. Germline assignment: CDR1 SGHAT and CDR2 FQNNGV. V shed 0 bases and J shed 0 bases, with 12 bases lying between them. CDR3 residues: CASSLELRQSSYNEQFF. The CDR3 coding sequence is TGTGCCAGCAGCTTAGAGCTCCGTCAGAGCTCCTACAATGAGCAGTTCTTC.

Many counts were recorded for this clonotype. The V and J genes are TRBV11-2 and TRBJ2-3; D is unclear. Germline V gene lookup returns CDR1 SGHAT and CDR2 FQNNGV. The V end was cut by 2 bases, the J end by 2 bases, with 11 bases between. This CDR3 region has 15 residues. In DNA, the CDR3 is TGTGCCAGCAGCTTAATTCTTCAGAACACAGATACGCAGTATTTT. As protein: CASSLILQNTDTQYF. Together with reference TRBV11-2 and TRBJ2-3, the CDR3 gives the full variable domain: EAGVAQSPRYKIIEKRQSVAFWCNPISGHATLYWYQQILGQGPKLLIQFQNNGVVDDSQLPKDRFSAERLKGVDSTLKIQPAKLEDSAVYLCASSLILQNTDTQYFGPGTRLTVL.

This chain connects TRBV15 to TRBJ2-1, with D possibly TRBD2 on 6 matching bases. The CDR3 sequence is 15 residues long. Germline CDR1 and CDR2: LNHNV and YYDKDF (reference sequence). V lost 5 bases, J lost 10 bases, and 21 bases lay in between. The CDR3 coding sequence is TGTGCCACCAGCCCGGGGGTTTTAGGCGCCCGGGAGCAGTTCTTC. This encodes CATSPGVLGAREQFF.

This clonotype was counted only a few times. This chain joins TRBV7-3 and TRBJ1-1; D gene unclear. Trimming cost V 3 bases and J 0 bases, with 5 bases left between them. There are 13 residues in the CDR3. Germline loops: CDR1 SGHTA, CDR2 FQGTGA. CDR3 residues: CASSFLLNTEAFF. CDR3 coding DNA: TGTGCCAGCAGCTTTCTGTTGAACACTGAAGCTTTCTTT.

At least ten counts were recorded for this clonotype. In nucleotides, the CDR3 is TGTGCCAGCAGCCGACCGGGACAGTTGAACACTGAAGCTTTCTTT. It codes for CASSRPGQLNTEAFF. This chain connects TRBV3-1 to TRBJ1-1, with 7 bases that match TRBD1. Germline CDR1 is LGHDT and CDR2 is YNNKEL (reference sequence). The CDR3 runs to 15 residues. The junction had 5 bases not matched to a gene; V was cut back by 4 bases and J by 0 bases. The full variable domain, its missing parts supplied by reference TRBV3-1 and TRBJ1-1, is DTAVSQTPKYLVTQMGNDKSIKCEQNLGHDTMYWYKQDSKKFLKIMFSYNNKELIINETVPNRFSPKSPDKAHLNLHINSLELGDSAVYFCASSRPGQLNTEAFFGQGTRLTVV.

This clonotype was seen more than once but under ten times. The V and J genes are TRBV30 and TRBJ1-2, with 7 bases matching TRBD1. Germline-derived CDR1 and CDR2 are GTSNPN and SVGIG (reference sequence). V shed 1 base, J shed 4 bases, and the junction held 3 bases outside the gene matches. The CDR3 is 13 amino acids. CDR3 nucleotide sequence: TGTGCCTGGAGTGCGGGACAGCTCTATGGCTACACCTTC. Amino acids: CAWSAGQLYGYTF.

This clonotype was counted at least ten times. The genes are TRBV25-1 and TRBJ2-1, with TRBD2 matching over 7 bases. The V segment lost 5 bases and the J segment 15 bases; nucleotides outside the gene matches: 16. The V gene's germline CDR1 is MGHDK and CDR2 SYGVNS. This CDR3 comprises 14 residues. CDR3 sequence reads: CASSPFNGEGRMFF. Here the CDR3 DNA reads TGTGCCAGCAGTCCCTTCAACGGGGAGGGGAGGATGTTCTTC.

In this sample, this clonotype turned up a few times. The chain combines TRBV28 with TRBJ2-2, with a weak D call TRBD2 (5 bases). The CDR3 extends over 14 amino acids. Germline CDR1 reads MDHEN; CDR2 reads SYDVKM. V was trimmed by 3 bases and J by 7 bases, leaving 12 bases between them. CDR3 coding DNA: TGTGCCAGCAGTTTTAGGGCTGGGAGCGGGGAGCTGTTTTTT. Protein product: CASSFRAGSGELFF.

The sample holds a few counts of this clonotype. This chain uses TRBV20-1 with TRBJ2-7; 8 bases fit TRBD1. V shed 2 bases, J shed 5 bases, and the junction held 8 bases outside the gene matches. CDR1 is DFQATT and CDR2 is SNEGSKA in the germline V gene (reference sequence). There are 14 residues in the CDR3. CDR3: CSARSGQEYHEQYF. CDR3 nucleotide sequence: TGCAGTGCTAGATCGGGACAGGAGTATCACGAGCAGTACTTC.

This clonotype was seen many times. J is TRBJ1-2 and V is TRBV5-1; 9 bases are a match to TRBD1. Per germline, CDR1 SGHRS and CDR2 YFSETQ. The CDR3 has 14 residues. J gave up 4 bases and V 4 bases, and 5 bases lay outside the gene matches. This chain's CDR3 is CASSADRGSYGYTF. Written as DNA, the CDR3 is TGCGCCAGCAGCGCGGACAGGGGTTCCTATGGCTACACCTTC. Using reference TRBV5-1 and TRBJ1-2 for the parts outside the CDR3, the full variable domain is KAGVTQTPRYLIKTRGQQVTLSCSPISGHRSVSWYQQTPGQGLQFLFEYFSETQRNKGNFPGRFSGRQFSNSRSEMNVSTLELGDSALYLCASSADRGSYGYTFGSGTRLTVV.

In this sample, this clonotype turned up a few times. The genes are TRBV25-1 and TRBJ1-1; D is undetermined. The CDR3 has 14 amino acids. Trimming cost V 4 bases and J 3 bases, with 12 bases left between them. In germline, CDR1 is MGHDK, CDR2 SYGVNS. The CDR3: CASSGRVRDTEAFF. CDR3 sequence (DNA): TGTGCCAGCAGTGGAAGGGTTCGCGACACTGAAGCTTTCTTT.

This clonotype occurred a few times. The chain is built from TRBV20-1 and TRBJ1-5, with D perhaps TRBD1 (6 bases). CDR3 length: 15 residues. Germline loops: CDR1 DFQATT, CDR2 SNEGSKA (reference sequence). With 5 bases removed from V and 2 bases from J, the gap between germline ends came to 16 bases. The CDR3 region has the DNA TGCAGTGCTCCCAGCGGACAGAAGGGCAATCAGCCCCAGCATTTT. Its translation is CSAPSGQKGNQPQHF.

There are a few counts of this clonotype. The chain joins TRBV20-1 to TRBJ2-4; D is ambiguous. The CDR3 spans 14 residues. Germline assignment: CDR1 DFQATT and CDR2 SNEGSKA (reference sequence). Between the trimmed V and J ends, which lost 3 bases and 0 bases, there was a span of 9 bases. The CDR3 DNA reads as TGCAGTGCTAGTGCGGTCGGAGCCAAAAACATTCAGTACTTC. Its translation is CSASAVGAKNIQYF.